These 32 T cell receptor beta chains originate from one sample sequenced in a study of cytomegalovirus exposure and HLA in healthy donors. Primers included in the PCR were 60 Vbeta and 13 Jbeta primers. TCRdb's copy holds only in-frame clones and misses some; the assay was immunoSEQ multiplex PCR. This table has fewer than 150,000 clones, roughly 80% appearing once. Sequenced material: PBMCs. These receptor sequences come from a man aged 35 to 55 in good health and CMV-seropositive.

V and J are TRBV5-8 and TRBJ1-1, with D possibly TRBD1 on 6 matching bases. V shed 0 bases and J shed 4 bases, with 16 bases lying between them. There are 16 residues in the CDR3. The germline V gene has CDR1 SGHTS and CDR2 YDEGEE. CDR3 nucleotides: TGTGCCAGCAGCTTGGCACAGGGAGTAGTGGGCACTGAAGCTTTCTTT. Translating it yields CASSLAQGVVGTEAFF. Together with reference TRBV5-8 and TRBJ1-1, the CDR3 gives the full variable domain: EAGVTQSPTHLIKTRGQQATLRCSPISGHTSVYWYQQALGLGLQFLLWYDEGEERNRGNFPPRFSGRQFPNYSSELNVNALELEDSALYLCASSLAQGVVGTEAFFGQGTRLTVV.

The chain combines TRBV19 with TRBJ1-2; D might be TRBD1 (6 bases). From germline, CDR1 is LNHDA and CDR2 SQIVND (reference sequence). This CDR3 is 15 amino acids long. Trimming left V 1 base short and J 1 base short, with 10 bases between. CDR3 protein: CASSIGGTSNYGYTF. The CDR3 bases are TGTGCCAGTAGTATAGGGGGGACAAGTAACTATGGCTACACCTTC.

CDR3 residues: CASSPSYNQPQHF. In nucleotides, the CDR3 is TGTGCCAGCAGTCCCTCCTATAATCAGCCCCAGCATTTT. V gene TRBV27 combines with J gene TRBJ1-5; D unresolved. V was cut by 5 bases and J by 4 bases, with 9 bases left in between. The length of the CDR3 is 13 residues. Germline V gene lookup returns CDR1 MNHEY and CDR2 SMNVEV (reference sequence).

This sequence joins TRBV27 and TRBJ2-7; 8 nucleotides match TRBD1. The CDR3 spans 14 residues. V gave up 3 bases and J gave up 2 bases; unmatched junction bases: 3. Germline assignment: CDR1 MNHEY and CDR2 SMNVEV (reference sequence). The CDR3 nucleotides read TGTGCCAGCAGTTTGGGCAGGGGGCCCTACGAGCAGTACTTC. Protein sequence: CASSLGRGPYEQYF.

This clone came up a few times. The CDR3 region is CASISGGQTDTQYF. CDR3 sequence (DNA): TGTGCCAGTATTAGCGGGGGGCAGACAGATACGCAGTATTTT. V and J are TRBV19 and TRBJ2-3; 10 bases are shared with TRBD2. V shed 7 bases and J 3 bases; nucleotides not matched to a gene: 4. Per germline, CDR1 LNHDA and CDR2 SQIVND (reference sequence). This CDR3 has 14 residues.

V and J are TRBV11-3 and TRBJ1-4, with a weak D call TRBD1 (6 bases). CDR3 size: 18 residues. V lost 5 bases and J 0 bases, leaving 19 bases between the germline ends. Germline-derived CDR1 and CDR2 are SGHNT and YENEEA. The CDR3 DNA reads as TGTGCCAGCAGCCCATACTCGGGACACCATGCAACTAATGAAAAACTGTTTTTT. Translated: CASSPYSGHHATNEKLFF.

This chain connects TRBV7-2 to TRBJ2-7; the D is unclear. CDR1 is SGHTA and CDR2 is FQGNSA in the germline V gene. The CDR3 is 15 amino acids. Trimming took off 6 bases at V and 3 bases at J, with 18 bases between the two ends. The CDR3 is CASRPPQAPFYEQYF. The CDR3 region has the DNA TGTGCCAGCAGACCCCCCCAAGCCCCATTCTACGAGCAGTACTTC.

V is TRBV4-3 and J is TRBJ1-4; D unclear. With 0 bases removed from V and 0 bases from J, the gap between germline ends came to 11 bases. The germline gives CDR1 LGHNA, CDR2 YSLEER. The CDR3 contains 17 residues. The CDR3 DNA sequence: TGCGCCAGCAGCCAAGACTGGGCTTTAGCAACTAATGAAAAACTGTTTTTT. It translates to CASSQDWALATNEKLFF.

There are a few counts of this clone. The chain carries TRBV27 and TRBJ1-5; a possible D gene is TRBD1 (5 bases). The CDR3 has 14 amino acids. CDR1 and CDR2 (germline): MNHEY, SMNVEV (reference sequence). Trimming shortened V by 5 bases and J by 4 bases, and 12 bases separated the two germline ends. This CDR3 is CASSQIGANQPQHF. The CDR3 DNA follows: TGTGCCAGCAGTCAAATTGGGGCGAATCAGCCCCAGCATTTT.

The rearrangement links TRBV7-8 to TRBJ2-5; 7 bases agree with TRBD2. CDR1 and CDR2 (germline): SGHVS, FQNEAQ. Trimming cost V 5 bases and J 5 bases; bases outside gene matches: 5. CDR3 length: 13 residues. The CDR3: CASSPSGRETQYF. CDR3 sequence (DNA): TGTGCCAGCAGCCCATCCGGGAGGGAGACCCAGTACTTC.

The CDR3 loop is CASARGDGGGQETQYF. CDR3 DNA sequence: TGCGCCAGCGCTCGGGGGGATGGCGGGGGCCAAGAGACCCAGTACTTC. The chain couples TRBV4-3 to TRBJ2-5; 7 bases align to TRBD2. There are 16 residues in the CDR3. Looked up from germline, CDR1 is LGHNA and CDR2 is YSLEER. V lost 8 bases and J lost 1; bases outside the gene matches: 13.

This chain uses TRBV19 with TRBJ2-6; D gene uncertain. V lost 8 bases and J lost 0, with 5 bases in between. The CDR3 is 13 residues long. CDR1 LNHDA and CDR2 SQIVND come from the germline V gene (reference sequence). The CDR3, as DNA: TGTGCCAGTCAGGACTCTGGGGCCAACGTCCTGACTTTC. It codes for CASQDSGANVLTF.

DNA of the CDR3: TGCGCCAGCAGCTATAACACAGATACGCAGTATTTT. Protein: CASSYNTDTQYF. This chain uses TRBV5-1 with TRBJ2-3; unclear D gene. V was clipped by 3 bases and J by 2 bases, with 4 bases between them. Germline V gives CDR1 SGHRS, CDR2 YFSETQ. The CDR3 covers 12 residues.

The chain has TRBV4-3 and TRBJ2-1; 10 bases line up with TRBD2. V shed 1 base and J 3 bases; nucleotides not matched to a gene: 3. CDR3 length equals 16 residues. From germline, CDR1 is LGHNA and CDR2 YSLEER. CDR3 protein: CASSQAGTSVYNEQFF. The CDR3 coding sequence is TGCGCCAGCAGCCAAGCCGGGACTAGCGTCTACAATGAGCAGTTCTTC.

The chain is built from TRBV4-3 and TRBJ2-7, with a possible D match to TRBD1 (7 bases). The CDR3 is 15 residues long. The V end was cut by 0 bases, the J end by 2 bases, with 11 bases between. Looked up from germline, CDR1 is LGHNA and CDR2 is YSLEER. As DNA, the CDR3 is TGCGCCAGCAGCCAAGACAGGGGGGAACCCTACGAGCAGTACTTC. It yields the protein CASSQDRGEPYEQYF.

In its sample, this clone was seen a few times. J is TRBJ2-7 and V is TRBV4-3, with D unresolved. CDR1 and CDR2 (germline): LGHNA, YSLEER. The CDR3 extends over 14 amino acids. The germline V and J ends were trimmed by 0 bases and 2 bases, with 8 bases remaining between them. The CDR3 protein is CASSQEAATYEQYF. The CDR3 bases are TGCGCCAGCAGCCAAGAGGCCGCCACCTACGAGCAGTACTTC.

This chain connects TRBV6-4 to TRBJ2-2; D uncertain. CDR1 and CDR2 (germline): MRHNA, SNTAGT. This CDR3 is built from 13 residues. The V end lost 5 bases, the J end lost 3 bases, and 7 bases lay between the germline ends. The CDR3 nucleotides are TGTGCCAGCAGTCCCCAGGACACCGGGGAGCTGTTTTTT. Translating gives CASSPQDTGELFF.

The chain uses TRBV5-1 and TRBJ2-5, with D possibly TRBD2 on 7 matching bases. V lost 4 bases and J lost 5, with 18 bases in between. CDR1 is SGHRS and CDR2 is YFSETQ in the germline V gene. CDR3 length: 15 residues. The CDR3 spells CASSRLGGGGETQYF. The CDR3 region has the DNA TGCGCCAGCAGCCGACTGGGCGGGGGCGGGGAGACCCAGTACTTC.

V gene TRBV30 combines with J gene TRBJ1-5, with D perhaps TRBD1 (5 bases). Germline V gene data show CDR1 as GTSNPN and CDR2 as SVGIG (reference sequence). The CDR3 is 15 amino acids. Trimming took off 2 bases at V and 4 bases at J, with 15 bases between the two ends. The CDR3 DNA follows: TGTGCCTGGAGTATCTCAGTGGGGCTAAATCAGCCCCAGCATTTT. This gives the protein CAWSISVGLNQPQHF.

In its sample, this clone was seen once. CDR3 region: CASSLAPYRDNTEAFF. The CDR3 bases are TGTGCCAGCAGCTTAGCCCCCTACAGGGATAACACTGAAGCTTTCTTT. The gene calls are TRBV7-9 and TRBJ1-1, with a possible D match to TRBD1 (6 bases). V lost 0 bases and J 2 bases, leaving 13 bases between the germline ends. This CDR3 contains 16 residues. Germline CDR1 is SEHNR and CDR2 is FQNEAQ (reference sequence).

This clone was found a few times. The genes are TRBV5-4 and TRBJ2-2; D uncertain. Germline V CDR1 and CDR2: SGHNT, YYREEE (reference sequence). The CDR3 has 15 residues. Deletions cut 0 bases from V and 0 bases from J, with 6 bases between. CDR3 sequence: CASSLGHSNTGELFF. The CDR3 DNA is TGTGCCAGCAGCTTGGGACATTCGAACACCGGGGAGCTGTTTTTT.

The chain joins TRBV5-8 to TRBJ1-1; possible D gene TRBD1, 5 bases. The V gene's germline CDR1 is SGHTS and CDR2 YDEGEE. The CDR3 loop spans 14 amino acids. V was shortened by 4 bases and J by 7 bases, with 17 bases between the two germline ends. The CDR3 sequence is CASSPVWGGSEAFF. CDR3 bases: TGTGCCAGCAGCCCGGTTTGGGGGGGTAGTGAAGCTTTCTTT. Looking up the rest from reference TRBV5-8 and TRBJ1-1 gives the full variable domain: EAGVTQSPTHLIKTRGQQATLRCSPISGHTSVYWYQQALGLGLQFLLWYDEGEERNRGNFPPRFSGRQFPNYSSELNVNALELEDSALYLCASSPVWGGSEAFFGQGTRLTVV.

This clone was counted a single time. The chain couples TRBV9 to TRBJ1-3, with TRBD1 as a possible D gene (5 bases). The germline gives CDR1 SGDLS, CDR2 YYNGEE. Trimming shortened V by 3 bases and J by 4 bases, and 26 bases separated the two germline ends. This CDR3 has 19 residues. The CDR3 DNA sequence: TGTGCCAGCAGCGGCAAAGGGGATGACCTCTTTATTTGGGGAAACACCATATATTTT. Protein product: CASSGKGDDLFIWGNTIYF. The variable domain in full, completed from reference TRBV9 and TRBJ1-3, reads DSGVTQTPKHLITATGQRVTLRCSPRSGDLSVYWYQQSLDQGLQFLIQYYNGEERAKGNILERFSAQQFPDLHSELNLSSLELGDSALYFCASSGKGDDLFIWGNTIYFGEGSWLTVV.

The chain recombines TRBV18 with TRBJ2-7, with 7 positions matching TRBD1. CDR1 is KGHSH, CDR2 LQKENI, per germline. Trimming cost V 1 base and J 6 bases; bases outside gene matches: 6. CDR3 length: 14 amino acids. CDR3 sequence: CASSPQGATGEQYF. The CDR3 DNA reads as TGTGCCAGCTCACCACAGGGGGCGACTGGCGAGCAGTACTTC.

This chain links TRBV12-5 with TRBJ1-1; D gene uncertain. V lost 0 bases and J 7 bases, leaving 9 bases between the germline ends. Germline V gives CDR1 LGHNT, CDR2 FRNRAP. The CDR3 runs 13 residues. In DNA, the CDR3 is TGTGCTAGTGGTTTGGTCGGAGCGCTTGAAGCTTTCTTT. Protein product: CASGLVGALEAFF.

The chain carries TRBV5-6 and TRBJ2-5; TRBD2 agrees at 12 bases. Germline CDR1 reads SGHDT; CDR2 reads YYEEEE. This CDR3 is 18 amino acids long. J lost 7 bases, V lost 3 bases, and 16 bases had no gene match. CDR3 DNA: TGTGCCAGCAGCTCCACGACTAGCGGGGGCCTCCAATTCGGGACCCAGTACTTC. This encodes CASSSTTSGGLQFGTQYF.

The V and J genes are TRBV7-2 and TRBJ1-6; D perhaps matches TRBD1 (6 bases). Germline V gene lookup returns CDR1 SGHTA and CDR2 FQGNSA. The CDR3 is 16 residues long. The V end was cut by 0 bases, the J end by 2 bases, with 8 bases between. The CDR3, as DNA: TGTGCCAGCAGCTTAGCCGCAGGGGCCTATAATTCACCCCTCCACTTT. Protein: CASSLAAGAYNSPLHF.

The rearrangement links TRBV4-1 to TRBJ1-5; 7 bases agree with TRBD1. This CDR3 is built from 16 residues. From germline, CDR1 is MGHRA and CDR2 YSYEKL. The J segment lost 4 bases and the V segment lost 4 bases, leaving 10 bases of the junction unmatched. The CDR3 nucleotides read TGCGCCAGCAGCCCAGGAGGGACAGCTACTAATCAGCCCCAGCATTTT. Translation: CASSPGGTATNQPQHF.

This chain links TRBV14 with TRBJ1-1, with D perhaps matching TRBD1 (6 bases). Germline assignment: CDR1 SGHDN and CDR2 FVKESK. Deletions cut 4 bases from V and 0 bases from J, with 12 bases between. The CDR3 has 15 residues. For the CDR3, the DNA is TGTGCCAGCAGCCCTTTCGGACAGATGAACACTGAAGCTTTCTTT. Its translation: CASSPFGQMNTEAFF.

CDR3 sequence: CASSNRGQETQYF. The DNA for the CDR3 is TGTGCCAGCAGTAACAGGGGTCAAGAGACCCAGTACTTC. The rearrangement joins TRBV27 to TRBJ2-5, with TRBD1 matching 7 bases. This CDR3 has 13 amino acids. The ends lost 5 bases at V and 2 bases at J; junction bases unmatched: 2. Germline lookup yields CDR1 MNHEY and CDR2 SMNVEV (reference sequence).

This chain uses TRBV30 with TRBJ2-7; 7 bases align to TRBD2. The germline V gene has CDR1 GTSNPN and CDR2 SVGIG (reference sequence). The CDR3 runs to 17 residues. V shed 0 bases, J shed 0 bases, and the junction held 11 bases outside the gene matches. The CDR3 sequence is CAWSVSLTSASSYEQYF. The DNA for the CDR3 is TGTGCCTGGAGTGTATCCCTTACTAGCGCTAGCTCCTACGAGCAGTACTTC.

The V and J genes are TRBV30 and TRBJ1-4; the D is unclear. CDR3 length equals 13 residues. Germline CDR1 is GTSNPN and CDR2 is SVGIG (reference sequence). V lost 2 bases and J lost 8, with 12 bases in between. CDR3 protein: CAWSNGEDEKLFF. The CDR3 nucleotides are TGTGCCTGGAGTAACGGGGAGGACGAAAAACTGTTTTTT. The whole variable domain, filled in from reference TRBV30 and TRBJ1-4, reads SQTIHQWPATLVQPVGSPLSLECTVEGTSNPNLYWYRQAAGRGLQLLFYSVGIGQISSEVPQNLSASRPQDRQFILSSKKLLLSDSGFYLCAWSNGEDEKLFFGSGTQLSVL.